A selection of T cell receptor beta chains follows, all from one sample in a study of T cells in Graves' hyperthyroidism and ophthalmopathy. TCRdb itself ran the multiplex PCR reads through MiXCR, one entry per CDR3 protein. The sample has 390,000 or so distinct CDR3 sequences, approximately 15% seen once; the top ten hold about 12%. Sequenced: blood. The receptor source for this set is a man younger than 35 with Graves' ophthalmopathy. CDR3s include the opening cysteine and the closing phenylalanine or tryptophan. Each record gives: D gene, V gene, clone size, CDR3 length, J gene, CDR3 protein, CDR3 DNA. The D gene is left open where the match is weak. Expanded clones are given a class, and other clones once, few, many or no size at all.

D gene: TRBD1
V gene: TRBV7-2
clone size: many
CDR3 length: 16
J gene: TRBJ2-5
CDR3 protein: CASSRSGTGWGETQYF
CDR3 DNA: TGTGCCAGCAGCAGATCCGGGACAGGCTGGGGAGAGACCCAGTACTTC

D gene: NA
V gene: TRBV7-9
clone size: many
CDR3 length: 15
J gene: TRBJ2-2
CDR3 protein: CASRRDASGSGELFF
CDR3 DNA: TGTGCCAGCCGTCGGGACGCATCAGGATCCGGGGAGCTGTTTTTT

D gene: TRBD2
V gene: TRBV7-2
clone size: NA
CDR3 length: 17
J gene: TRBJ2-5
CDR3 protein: CASSLEASGASQETQYF
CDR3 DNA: TGTGCCAGCAGCTTAGAGGCTAGCGGGGCATCCCAAGAGACCCAGTACTTC

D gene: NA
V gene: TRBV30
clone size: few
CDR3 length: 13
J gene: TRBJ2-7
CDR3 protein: CAWSQGSSYEQYF
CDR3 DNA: TGTGCCTGGAGCCAGGGAAGCTCCTACGAGCAGTACTTC

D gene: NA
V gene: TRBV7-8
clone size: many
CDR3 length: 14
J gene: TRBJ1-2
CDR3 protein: CASSPSPDSQGYTF
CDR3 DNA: TGTGCCAGCAGCCCTAGTCCGGACAGTCAGGGCTACACCTTC

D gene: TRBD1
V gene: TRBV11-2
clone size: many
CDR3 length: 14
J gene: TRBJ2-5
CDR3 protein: CASSQQGNQETQYF
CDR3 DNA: TGTGCCAGCAGCCAACAGGGGAATCAAGAGACCCAGTACTTC

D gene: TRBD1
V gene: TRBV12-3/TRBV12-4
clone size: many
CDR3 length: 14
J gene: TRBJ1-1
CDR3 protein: CASRRQGARTEAFF
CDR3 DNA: TGTGCCAGCAGGCGACAGGGGGCACGAACTGAAGCTTTCTTT

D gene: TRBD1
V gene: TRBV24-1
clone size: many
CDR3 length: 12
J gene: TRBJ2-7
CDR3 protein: CATSDHRGQQYF
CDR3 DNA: TGTGCCACCAGTGATCACAGGGGTCAGCAGTACTTC

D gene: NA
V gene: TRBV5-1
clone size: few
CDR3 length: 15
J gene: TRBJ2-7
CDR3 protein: CASSLGDLLGGEQYF
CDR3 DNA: TGCGCCAGCAGCTTGGGGGACCTACTAGGGGGCGAGCAGTACTTC

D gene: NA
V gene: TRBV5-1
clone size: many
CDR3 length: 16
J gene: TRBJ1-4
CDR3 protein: CASSHQGVGTNEKLFF
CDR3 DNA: TGCGCCAGCAGCCATCAAGGGGTTGGAACTAATGAAAAACTGTTTTTT

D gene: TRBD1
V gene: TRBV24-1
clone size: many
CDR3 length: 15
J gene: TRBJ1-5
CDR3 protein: CATSDTDRDNQPQHF
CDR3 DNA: TGTGCCACCAGTGATACTGACAGGGACAATCAGCCCCAGCATTTT

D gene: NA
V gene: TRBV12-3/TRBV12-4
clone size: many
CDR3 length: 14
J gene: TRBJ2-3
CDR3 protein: CASSWGTLTDTQYF
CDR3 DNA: TGTGCCAGCAGTTGGGGGACCCTCACAGATACGCAGTATTTT

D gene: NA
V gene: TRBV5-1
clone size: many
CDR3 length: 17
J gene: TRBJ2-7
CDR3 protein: CASTKSWAVGSDYEQYF
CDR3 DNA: TGCGCCAGCACCAAATCTTGGGCCGTCGGATCTGACTACGAGCAGTACTTC

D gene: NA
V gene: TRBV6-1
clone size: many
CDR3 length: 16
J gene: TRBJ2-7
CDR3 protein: CASSPTTGTGPDEQYF
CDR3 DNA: TGTGCCAGCAGCCCGACTACCGGGACTGGGCCCGACGAGCAGTACTTC

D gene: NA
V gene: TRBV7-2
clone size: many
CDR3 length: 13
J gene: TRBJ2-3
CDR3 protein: CASSLWSTDTQYF
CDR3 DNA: TGTGCCAGCAGCTTATGGAGCACAGATACGCAGTATTTT

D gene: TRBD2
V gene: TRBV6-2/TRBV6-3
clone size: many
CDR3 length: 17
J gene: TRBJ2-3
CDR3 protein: CASSCLVAGGCTDTQYF
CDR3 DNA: TGTGCCAGCAGTTGCCTGGTAGCGGGGGGATGCACAGATACGCAGTATTTT

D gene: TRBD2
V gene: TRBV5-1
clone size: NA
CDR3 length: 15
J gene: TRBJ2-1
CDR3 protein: CASSAGGAVYNEQFF
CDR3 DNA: TGCGCCAGCAGCGCCGGGGGGGCAGTCTACAATGAGCAGTTCTTC

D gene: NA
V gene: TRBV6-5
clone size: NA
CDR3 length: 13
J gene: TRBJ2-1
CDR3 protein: CASSYPGPNEQFF
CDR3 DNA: TGTGCCAGCAGTTACCCTGGACCCAATGAGCAGTTCTTC

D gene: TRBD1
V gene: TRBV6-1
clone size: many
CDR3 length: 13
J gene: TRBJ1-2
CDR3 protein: CASREQGANGYTF
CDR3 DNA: TGTGCCAGCAGGGAACAGGGGGCTAATGGCTACACCTTC

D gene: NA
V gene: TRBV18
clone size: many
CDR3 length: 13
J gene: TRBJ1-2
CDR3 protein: CASSQERGGGYTF
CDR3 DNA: TGTGCCAGCTCCCAGGAGAGGGGTGGCGGCTACACCTTC

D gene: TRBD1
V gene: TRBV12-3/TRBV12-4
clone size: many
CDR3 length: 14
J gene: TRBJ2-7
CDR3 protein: CASSGTGRTYEQYF
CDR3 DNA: TGTGCCAGCAGCGGGACAGGGAGGACCTACGAGCAGTACTTC

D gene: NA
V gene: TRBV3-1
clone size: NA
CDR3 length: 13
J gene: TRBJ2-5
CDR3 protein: CASSQDRRGHQYF
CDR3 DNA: TGTGCCAGCAGCCAAGATAGGAGAGGACACCAGTACTTC

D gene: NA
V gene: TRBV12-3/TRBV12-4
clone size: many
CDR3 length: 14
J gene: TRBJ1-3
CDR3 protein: CASRPQSSGNTIYF
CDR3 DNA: TGTGCCAGCAGGCCTCAGTCTTCTGGAAACACCATATATTTT

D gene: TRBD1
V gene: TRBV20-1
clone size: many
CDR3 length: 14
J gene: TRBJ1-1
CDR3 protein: CSATTGGLNTEAFF
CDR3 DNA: TGCAGTGCTACGACAGGGGGCTTGAACACTGAAGCTTTCTTT

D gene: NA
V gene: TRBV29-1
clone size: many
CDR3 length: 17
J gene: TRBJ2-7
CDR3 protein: CSVEGLDIRGSAYEQYF
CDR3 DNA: TGCAGCGTCGAAGGCCTTGACATCAGGGGAAGTGCCTACGAGCAGTACTTC

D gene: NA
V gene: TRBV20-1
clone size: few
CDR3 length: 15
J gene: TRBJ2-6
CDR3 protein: CSAREAGAGANVLTF
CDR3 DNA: TGCAGTGCTAGAGAGGCAGGGGCTGGGGCCAACGTCCTGACTTTC

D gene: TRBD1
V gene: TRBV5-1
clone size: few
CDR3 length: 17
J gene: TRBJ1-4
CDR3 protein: CASSFLLSGQGSEKLFF
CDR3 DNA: TGCGCCAGCAGCTTTCTCCTTTCCGGACAGGGGAGCGAAAAACTGTTTTTT

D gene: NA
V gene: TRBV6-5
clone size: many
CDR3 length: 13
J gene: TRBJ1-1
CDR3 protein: CASSYSVFGEAFF
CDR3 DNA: TGTGCCAGCAGTTACTCCGTTTTTGGTGAAGCTTTCTTT

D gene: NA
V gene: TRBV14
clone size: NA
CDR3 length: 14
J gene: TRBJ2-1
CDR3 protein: CASSHAGSQETQFF
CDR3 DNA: TGTGCCAGCAGCCACGCGGGCAGCCAAGAGACCCAGTTCTTC

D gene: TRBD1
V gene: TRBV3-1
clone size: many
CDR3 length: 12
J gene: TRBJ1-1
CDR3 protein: CASSQAGQTAFF
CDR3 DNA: TGTGCCAGCAGCCAGGCGGGACAGACGGCTTTCTTT

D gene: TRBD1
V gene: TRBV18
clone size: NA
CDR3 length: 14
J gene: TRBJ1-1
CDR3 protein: CASSPETGDTEAFF
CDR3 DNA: TGTGCCAGCTCACCTGAGACAGGGGACACTGAAGCTTTCTTT

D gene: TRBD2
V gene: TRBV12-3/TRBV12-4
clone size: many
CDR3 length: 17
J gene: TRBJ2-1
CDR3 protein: CASRKRGLAGGPGEQFF
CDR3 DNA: TGTGCCAGCAGAAAAAGAGGATTGGCGGGGGGGCCTGGGGAGCAGTTCTTC

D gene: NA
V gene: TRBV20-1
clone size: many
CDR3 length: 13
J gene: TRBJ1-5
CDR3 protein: CSAVGHLNQPQHF
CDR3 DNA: TGCAGTGCTGTTGGACACCTCAATCAGCCCCAGCATTTT

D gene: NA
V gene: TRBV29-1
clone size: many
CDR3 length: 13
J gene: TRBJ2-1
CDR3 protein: CSVAKGNDNEQFF
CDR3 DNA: TGCAGCGTTGCGAAAGGGAACGACAATGAGCAGTTCTTC

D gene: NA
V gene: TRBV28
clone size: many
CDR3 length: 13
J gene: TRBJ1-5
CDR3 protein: CASRKYSNQPQHF
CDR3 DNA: TGTGCCAGCAGGAAGTATAGCAATCAGCCCCAGCATTTT

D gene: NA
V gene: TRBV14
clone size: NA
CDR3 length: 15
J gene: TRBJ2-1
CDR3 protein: CASSQRGDNYNEQFF
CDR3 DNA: TGTGCCAGCAGCCAACGCGGGGACAATTACAATGAGCAGTTCTTC

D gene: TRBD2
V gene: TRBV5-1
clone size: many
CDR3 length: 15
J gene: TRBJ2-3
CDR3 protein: CASREQRGSTDTQYF
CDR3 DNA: TGCGCCAGCAGGGAACAGCGGGGAAGCACAGATACGCAGTATTTT

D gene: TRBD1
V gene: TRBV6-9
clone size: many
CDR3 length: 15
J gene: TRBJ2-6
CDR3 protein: CASAWTGPGANVLTF
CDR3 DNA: TGTGCCAGCGCATGGACAGGTCCTGGGGCCAACGTCCTGACTTTC

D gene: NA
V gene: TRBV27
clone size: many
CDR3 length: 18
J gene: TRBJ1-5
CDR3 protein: CASSLSRGGERGNQPQHF
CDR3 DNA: TGTGCCAGCAGTTTATCGCGGGGGGGTGAGAGGGGCAATCAGCCCCAGCATTTT

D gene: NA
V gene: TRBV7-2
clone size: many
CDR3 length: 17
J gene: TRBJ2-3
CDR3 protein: CASTSTPGLAGTDTQYF
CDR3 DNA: TGTGCCAGCACCTCGACCCCGGGGCTAGCCGGCACAGATACGCAGTATTTT

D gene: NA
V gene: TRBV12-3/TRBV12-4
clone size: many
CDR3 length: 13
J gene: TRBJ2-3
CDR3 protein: CASSLWGRDTQYF
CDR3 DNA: TGTGCCAGCAGTTTGTGGGGCCGCGATACGCAGTATTTT

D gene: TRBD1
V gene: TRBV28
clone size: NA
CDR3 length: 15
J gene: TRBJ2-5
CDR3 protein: CASSFVGQAEETQYF
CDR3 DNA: TGTGCCAGCAGTTTTGTGGGACAGGCCGAAGAGACCCAGTACTTC

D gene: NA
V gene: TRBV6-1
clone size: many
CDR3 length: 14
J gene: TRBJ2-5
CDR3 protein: CASSEERGRGTQYF
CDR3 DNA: TGTGCCAGCAGTGAAGAGAGGGGCCGGGGGACCCAGTACTTC

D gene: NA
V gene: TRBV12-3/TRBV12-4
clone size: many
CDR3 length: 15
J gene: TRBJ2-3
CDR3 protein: CASSFDVLSTDTQYF
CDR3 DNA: TGTGCCAGCAGTTTTGACGTCCTTAGCACAGATACGCAGTATTTT

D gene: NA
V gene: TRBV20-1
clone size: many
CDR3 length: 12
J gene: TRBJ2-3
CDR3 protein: CSARASFDTQYF
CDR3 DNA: TGCAGTGCTAGGGCCTCTTTTGATACGCAGTATTTT

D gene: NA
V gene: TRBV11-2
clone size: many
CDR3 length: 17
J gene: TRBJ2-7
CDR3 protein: CASSRPPGTVSSYEQYF
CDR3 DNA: TGTGCCAGCAGCAGACCACCCGGGACCGTGAGCTCCTACGAGCAGTACTTC

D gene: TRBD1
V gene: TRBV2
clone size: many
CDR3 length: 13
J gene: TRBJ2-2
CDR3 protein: CASSGQGAGELFF
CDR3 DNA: TGTGCCAGCAGTGGACAGGGCGCCGGGGAGCTGTTTTTT

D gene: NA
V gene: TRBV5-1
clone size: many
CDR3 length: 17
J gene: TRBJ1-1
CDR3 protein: CASSLEPGARIQSVAFF
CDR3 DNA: TGCGCCAGCAGCTTGGAGCCGGGGGCGAGGATACAAAGTGTGGCTTTCTTT

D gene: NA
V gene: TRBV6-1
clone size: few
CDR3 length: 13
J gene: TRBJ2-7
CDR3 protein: CASSTQGSYEQYF
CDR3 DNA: TGTGCCAGCAGTACCCAAGGGAGCTACGAGCAGTACTTC

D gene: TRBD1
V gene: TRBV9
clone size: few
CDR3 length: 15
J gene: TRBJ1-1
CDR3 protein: CASSKDRGERTEAFF
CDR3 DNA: TGTGCCAGCAGCAAGGACAGGGGGGAGAGGACTGAAGCTTTCTTT

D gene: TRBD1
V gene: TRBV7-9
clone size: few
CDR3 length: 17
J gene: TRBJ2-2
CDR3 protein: CASSNKHRGENTGELFF
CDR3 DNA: TGTGCCAGCAGCAACAAGCACAGGGGTGAGAACACCGGGGAGCTGTTTTTT

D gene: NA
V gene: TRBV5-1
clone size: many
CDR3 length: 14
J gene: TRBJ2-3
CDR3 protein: CASSGGRGPDTQYF
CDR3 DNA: TGCGCCAGCAGCGGGGGGAGAGGCCCAGATACGCAGTATTTT

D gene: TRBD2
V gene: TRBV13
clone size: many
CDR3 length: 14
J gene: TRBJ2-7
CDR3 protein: CASSSRSGGLEQYF
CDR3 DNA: TGTGCCAGCAGCTCCCGCTCGGGAGGACTCGAGCAGTACTTC

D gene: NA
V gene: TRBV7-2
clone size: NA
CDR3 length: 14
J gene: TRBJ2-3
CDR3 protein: CASSLAGPDDTQYF
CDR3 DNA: TGTGCCAGCAGCTTAGCGGGGCCGGATGATACGCAGTATTTT

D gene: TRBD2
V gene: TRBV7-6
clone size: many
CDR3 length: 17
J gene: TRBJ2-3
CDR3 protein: CASSRTGTSGRTDTQYF
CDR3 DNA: TGTGCCAGCAGCCGAACCGGGACTAGCGGGAGAACAGATACGCAGTATTTT